What follows describes a single T cell receptor (beta chain). Its matching antigen is unknown. PCR was performed using 60 Vbeta and 13 Jbeta primers. The protocol was immunoSEQ multiplex PCR, while the TCRdb copy is restricted to in-frame clones and leaves out a portion. The table includes about 150,000 clones, around 80% detected once. Between the trimmed V and J ends, which lost 6 bases and 5 bases, there was a span of 7 bases. From germline, CDR1 is MDHEN and CDR2 SYDVKM. This CDR3 contains 12 residues. This entry comes from a study of cytomegalovirus exposure and HLA in healthy donors. Whole-study findings and limits: Altogether, about 160 TCR beta chains were recorded as cytomegalovirus-associated. Common viral pathogens seemed, in a later analysis, to connect with several of the most significant clusters. Later analysis demonstrated an association between a missense DCLRE1C variant and TCR beta V- and J-gene trimming. Over 15,000 TCR beta sequences were associated with HLA alleles at 0.05 false discovery rate in a later analysis.

The sequencing input was PBMCs. The clonotype was recovered from a woman aged 40 to 50 in good health and CMV-seronegative. This rearrangement joins TRBV28 to TRBJ1-4; no reliable D call. The CDR3 DNA reads as TGTGCCAGCAGGGCACAAAATGAAAAACTGTTTTTT. It yields the protein CASRAQNEKLFF.